This T cell receptor beta chain derives from a study of T cells in Graves' hyperthyroidism and ophthalmopathy. Authors of the study amplified TCR beta CDR3 regions from RNA transcripts. HTBI primers were the set used in a first-round RT-PCR of the TCR CDR3. TCRdb ran MiXCR on the multiplex PCR reads and lists one entry per CDR3 protein. The table shows fewer than 500,000 distinct CDR3 sequences, with approximately 15% occurring only once. J lost 2 bases, V lost 4 bases, and 10 bases had no gene match. CDR1 and CDR2 (germline): SGDLS, YYNGEE. CDR3 size: 16 residues. This chain links TRBV9 with TRBJ2-3; 7 bases match TRBD2. The TCR originated in a man aged 25 to 45 with Graves' hyperthyroidism that later progressed to Graves' ophthalmopathy. Material: blood. The CDR3 spells CASSPAAGTPTDTQYF. The CDR3 DNA reads as TGTGCCAGCAGCCCCGCAGCGGGGACCCCCACAGATACGCAGTATTTT.